Listed here are 8 T cell receptor beta chains from one sample, sequenced in a study of blood T cell repertoires in COVID-19. The method was immunoSEQ multiplex PCR; TCRdb's version includes in-frame clones alone and lacks a portion of them. The sample has approximately 99,000 clones, just over 85% seen once; the top ten hold roughly 13%. Material: peripheral blood. The receptors here all came from an older woman in a cohort sampled during active or convalescent COVID-19.

The CDR3 DNA is TGTGCCAGCAGCGTAGACCCGGGACAGCGGAACACTGAAGCTTTCTTT. It yields the protein CASSVDPGQRNTEAFF. V and J are TRBV9 and TRBJ1-1; 7 bases line up with TRBD1. The CDR3 has 16 residues. V shed 0 bases, J shed 1 base, and the junction held 6 bases outside the gene matches. Germline V gives CDR1 SGDLS, CDR2 YYNGEE.

V and J are TRBV2 and TRBJ2-7; a possible D gene is TRBD1 (6 bases). CDR1 and CDR2 from the germline V gene are SNHLY and FYNNEI. The V end lost 6 bases, the J end lost 3 bases, and 15 bases lay between the germline ends. This CDR3 has 14 amino acids. The CDR3 loop is CASSHEAQGYEQYF. The CDR3 region has the DNA TGTGCCAGCAGCCACGAGGCACAGGGCTACGAGCAGTACTTC.

Here the CDR3 reads CASSDRRGDEKLFF. CDR3 DNA: TGTGCCAGCAGTGACCGTCGGGGGGATGAAAAACTGTTTTTT. The V and J genes are TRBV2 and TRBJ1-4, with D perhaps matching TRBD1 (5 bases). This CDR3 contains 14 residues. V gave up 3 bases and J gave up 6 bases, with 11 bases separating them. Germline V lookup: CDR1 SNHLY, CDR2 FYNNEI.

This sequence joins TRBV5-1 and TRBJ2-7; D uncertain. The V gene lost 3 bases and the J gene lost 1 base, with 8 bases spanning the gap. The CDR3 is 13 residues long. Germline V gene data show CDR1 as SGHRS and CDR2 as YFSETQ. Written as DNA, the CDR3 is TGCGCCAGCAGCTGGAGTTCGTCCTACGAGCAGTACTTC. This codes for CASSWSSSYEQYF.

V usage is TRBV6-4 and J usage is TRBJ1-6; no clear D. Germline V gene data show CDR1 as MRHNA and CDR2 as SNTAGT. The V gene lost 2 bases and the J gene lost 9 bases, with 8 bases spanning the gap. This CDR3 has 13 residues. In nucleotides, the CDR3 is TGTGCCAGCAGTGACGTCCGGGGTTCACCCCTCCACTTT. Translated: CASSDVRGSPLHF.

Regarding this clone: A junction end diverges from the germline sequence, so it may reflect a read error. The V call is TRBV9, the J call TRBJ1-1, with D hard to call. Germline V gene lookup returns CDR1 SGDLS and CDR2 YYNGEE. The length of the CDR3 is 12 residues. Here the CDR3 reads CASSVLRGYLLF. In DNA form, the CDR3 reads TGTGCCAGCAGCGTATTAAGAGGCTATTTACTCTTT.

The genes are TRBV4-2 and TRBJ1-6; 8 bases match TRBD1. This CDR3 region has 17 residues. Unmatched junction bases numbered 6, after V lost 3 bases and J lost 2 bases. CDR1 LGHNA and CDR2 YNFKEQ come from the germline V gene. The CDR3 here is CASSQTGVSTYNSPLHF. Written as DNA, the CDR3 is TGTGCCAGCAGCCAGACAGGGGTTAGTACCTATAATTCACCCCTCCACTTT.

The V gene is TRBV9, the J gene TRBJ2-7; TRBD1 aligns across 10 bases. This CDR3 has 15 amino acids. Germline lookup yields CDR1 SGDLS and CDR2 YYNGEE. V lost 3 bases, J lost 2 bases, and 5 bases stayed unmatched. This chain's CDR3 is CASSARTGGPYEQYF. The CDR3 nucleotides read TGTGCCAGCAGCGCCCGGACAGGGGGTCCCTACGAGCAGTACTTC.